This TCR beta chain stems from a study of cytomegalovirus exposure and HLA in healthy donors. Regarding the study as a whole: More clonal expansion characterized HLA-associated TCR beta chains than equally common others in a later analysis.

This clone was found once. As yet, its antigen is unknown. The PCR ran on 60 Vbeta and 13 Jbeta primers. Data came from immunoSEQ multiplex PCR; TCRdb stores just in-frame clones and leaves some out. Seen here are over 55,000 clones, approximately 90% observed once, and the top ten hold 9% to 13%. Germline V lookup: CDR1 SGHNT, CDR2 YYREEE (reference sequence). V lost 1 base, J lost 4 bases, and 9 bases lay in between. The CDR3 runs 14 residues. Sample: PBMCs. This receptor was taken from a woman aged 25 to 39 in good health and CMV-seropositive. This chain uses TRBV5-4 with TRBJ1-3; D not resolved. The CDR3 DNA is TGTGCCAGCAGCTTGCGGGGTTCAGGAAACACCATATATTTT. This gives the protein CASSLRGSGNTIYF. The variable domain in full, completed from reference TRBV5-4 and TRBJ1-3, reads ETGVTQSPTHLIKTRGQQVTLRCSSQSGHNTVSWYQQALGQGPQFIFQYYREEENGRGNFPPRFSGLQFPNYSSELNVNALELDDSALYLCASSLRGSGNTIYFGEGSWLTVV.